This note documents a single T cell receptor (beta chain) sequence. Its target is unknown. The data were obtained in a study of T cell responses to AZD1222 COVID-19 vaccine. Findings and caveats of the study: Among the donors, most were white British and more were female, and clonal diversity was possibly underestimated. The repertoires were collected only after the peak T cell response. Receipt of two AZD1222 doses was followed by a rise in Spike-specific TCR breadth and depth.

Sequencing was performed with immunoSEQ multiplex PCR; in TCRdb, only in-frame clones are kept and a portion is missing. The repertoire has some 140,000 clones, roughly 93% of them found once; the top ten carry approximately 3.1%. The sequence derives from an adult in good health. The sample here was peripheral blood, taken on day 0 of AZD1222 vaccination.

CDR3 coding DNA: TGTGCCAGCAGCTCTATAAATAATTCACCCCTCCACTTT. Translation gives CASSSINNSPLHF. The rearrangement joins TRBV2 to TRBJ1-6; D call uncertain. The CDR3 length is 13 residues. Trimming removed 6 bases from V and 5 bases from J, with 8 bases in between. CDR1 is SNHLY and CDR2 is FYNNEI in the germline V gene. Based on the CDR3 plus reference TRBV2 and TRBJ1-6, the full variable domain is EPEVTQTPSHQVTQMGQEVILRCVPISNHLYFYWYRQILGQKVEFLVSFYNNEISEKSEIFDDQFSVERPDGSNFTLKIRSTKLEDSAMYFCASSSINNSPLHFGNGTRLTVT.